The 15 T cell receptor beta chains in this list originate from one sample, sequenced in a study of blood T cells in healthy people across ages. Sample-barcoded 5' priming and a J-beta primer mix drove a second PCR of 7 to 11 cycles. In TCRdb, the 5' RACE reads were re-called with MiXCR into one record per CDR3 protein. The sample contains more than 700,000 distinct CDR3 sequences, around half of which appear only once. Sequenced: blood. These receptor sequences come from a man aged 80 or over in good health.

This sequence joins TRBV4-2 and TRBJ2-6; D perhaps matches TRBD1 (6 bases). The germline CDR1 and CDR2 sequences are LGHNA and YNFKEQ. Trimming stripped 4 bases from V and 1 base from J, with 14 bases between. The CDR3 sequence is 17 residues long. Here the CDR3 reads CASSRLVQGSGANVLTF. The CDR3 DNA reads as TGTGCCAGCAGCCGCCTAGTGCAGGGGTCTGGGGCCAACGTCCTGACTTTC.

V is TRBV5-1 and J is TRBJ2-7; D remains unclear. Germline-derived CDR1 and CDR2 are SGHRS and YFSETQ. Trimming took off 2 bases at V and 7 bases at J, with 19 bases between the two ends. CDR3 length: 15 residues. The CDR3 is CASSFEVFAYNEQYF. Here the CDR3 DNA reads TGCGCCAGCAGCTTTGAGGTCTTCGCCTACAATGAGCAGTACTTC. Full variable domain (remainder filled in from reference TRBV5-1 and TRBJ2-7): KAGVTQTPRYLIKTRGQQVTLSCSPISGHRSVSWYQQTPGQGLQFLFEYFSETQRNKGNFPGRFSGRQFSNSRSEMNVSTLELGDSALYLCASSFEVFAYNEQYFGPGTRLTVT.

This chain links TRBV7-2 with TRBJ2-1; TRBD2 matches 9 bases. The V gene end was trimmed by 7 bases and the J gene end by 10 bases; junction bases not matched to a gene: 11. Looked up from germline, CDR1 is SGHTA and CDR2 is FQGNSA. The CDR3 has 14 amino acids. CDR3 region: CASTLTSGTYEQFF. CDR3 DNA: TGTGCCAGCACACTGACTAGCGGTACCTACGAGCAGTTCTTC.

About this clonotype itself: One end of the junction is discordant with germline, which a read error may explain. Here the CDR3 reads CASSLTDNFSTDRQYF. The CDR3 nucleotides read TGTGCCAGCAGTTTAACAGACAACTTCAGCACAGATAGGCAGTATTTT. The chain is built from TRBV28 and TRBJ2-3; unclear D gene. The CDR3 has 16 residues. Germline V CDR1 and CDR2: MDHEN, SYDVKM.

This chain links TRBV28 with TRBJ2-7; D possibly corresponds to TRBD2 (7 bases). The germline CDR1 and CDR2 sequences are MDHEN and SYDVKM. The CDR3 is 13 amino acids. Trimming left V 6 bases short and J 3 bases short, with 12 bases between. CDR3 bases: TGTGCCAGCAGGTGGGGGGGCGGCTACGAGCAGTACTTC. Its protein product is CASRWGGGYEQYF. The full variable domain, completed using reference TRBV28 and TRBJ2-7, is DVKVTQSSRYLVKRTGEKVFLECVQDMDHENMFWYRQDPGLGLRLIYFSYDVKMKEKGDIPEGYSVSREKKERFSLILESASTNQTSMYLCASRWGGGYEQYFGPGTRLTVT.

The rearrangement joins TRBV12-3 or TRBV12-4 to TRBJ2-4; weak D call: TRBD1 (6 bases). The V and J ends lost 6 bases and 13 bases respectively, with 16 bases between them. The CDR3 consists of 12 residues. This CDR3 is CASSLPGGQQYF. CDR3 DNA sequence: TGTGCCAGCAGCCTACCCGGCGGACAGCAGTACTTC.

The chain combines TRBV14 with TRBJ2-3; TRBD1 is a possible D gene (6 bases). The CDR3 sequence is 16 residues long. The germline V and J ends were trimmed by 1 base and 0 bases, with 11 bases remaining between them. Germline V gives CDR1 SGHDN, CDR2 FVKESK. DNA of the CDR3: TGTGCCAGCAGCCAAGCCGGGACATCAAGCACAGATACGCAGTATTTT. Residues: CASSQAGTSSTDTQYF.

This clonotype came up a few times. V gene TRBV12-3 or TRBV12-4 combines with J gene TRBJ2-3; 8 bases map to TRBD1. The CDR3 runs 14 residues. V lost 5 bases and J lost 8; bases outside the gene matches: 9. The CDR3 loop reads CASSLQGALVTQYF. In nucleotides, the CDR3 is TGTGCCAGCAGTCTCCAGGGGGCTCTCGTTACGCAGTATTTT.

Many counts were recorded for this clonotype. This chain uses TRBV28 with TRBJ2-7; perhaps TRBD2 as D (6 bases). This CDR3 spans 14 amino acids. From germline, CDR1 is MDHEN and CDR2 SYDVKM. V was trimmed by 8 bases and J by 4 bases, leaving 18 bases between them. CDR3: CASYRSGAVYEQYF. In nucleotides, the CDR3 is TGTGCCAGCTATCGGTCGGGAGCAGTGTACGAGCAGTACTTC.

CDR3 amino acids: CASGTNQPQHF. CDR3 DNA: TGTGCGTCAGGGACTAATCAGCCCCAGCATTTT. This chain connects TRBV30 to TRBJ1-5; D may be TRBD1 (5 bases). The CDR3 is 11 residues long. From germline, CDR1 is GTSNPN and CDR2 SVGIG (reference sequence). Based on the CDR3 plus reference TRBV30 and TRBJ1-5, the full variable domain is SQTIHQWPATLVQPVGSPLSLECTVEGTSNPNLYWYRQAAGRGLQLLFYSVGIGQISSEVPQNLSASRPQDRQFILSSKKLLLSDSGFYLCASGTNQPQHFGDGTRLSIL.

This clonotype was seen a few times. The chain couples TRBV12-3 or TRBV12-4 to TRBJ2-7, with TRBD2 matching 11 bases. There are 14 residues in the CDR3. With V trimmed by 6 bases and J by 6 bases, 7 bases remained unmatched. CDR3 DNA: TGTGCCAGCAGGACTAGCGGGGCAGGGGGCGAGCAGTACTTC. This sequence encodes CASRTSGAGGEQYF.

The rearrangement joins TRBV2 to TRBJ2-5; 7 bases are shared with TRBD1. Unmatched junction bases numbered 6, after V lost 6 bases and J lost 5 bases. The CDR3 totals 13 residues. CDR1 and CDR2 (germline): SNHLY, FYNNEI. CDR3: CASSPIGGETQYF. The CDR3 DNA follows: TGTGCCAGCAGCCCCATAGGGGGCGAGACCCAGTACTTC. The full variable domain, rest sourced from reference TRBV2 and TRBJ2-5, is EPEVTQTPSHQVTQMGQEVILRCVPISNHLYFYWYRQILGQKVEFLVSFYNNEISEKSEIFDDQFSVERPDGSNFTLKIRSTKLEDSAMYFCASSPIGGETQYFGPGTRLLVL.

In this sample, this clonotype turned up once. The chain carries TRBV15 and TRBJ2-1; 7 nucleotides agree with TRBD2. Germline assignment: CDR1 LNHNV and CDR2 YYDKDF (reference sequence). Germline trimming cut 0 bases from V and 2 bases from J; bases unmatched to any gene: 7. The CDR3 totals 17 residues. The CDR3 loop reads CATSRDPSGITYNEQFF. CDR3 in DNA: TGTGCCACCAGCAGAGATCCAAGCGGGATCACCTACAATGAGCAGTTCTTC.

V gene TRBV20-1 combines with J gene TRBJ2-3, with TRBD2 matching 7 bases. The CDR3 loop spans 16 amino acids. With 1 base clipped from V and 4 bases from J, the junction kept 11 bases outside the gene matches. Germline values: CDR1 DFQATT, CDR2 SNEGSKA (reference sequence). This chain's CDR3 is CSARGRREGRADTQYF. The CDR3, as DNA: TGCAGTGCTAGAGGTCGGAGGGAGGGCCGGGCAGATACGCAGTATTTT.

The rearrangement joins TRBV5-1 to TRBJ2-3; D not certain. The CDR3 is made up of 15 amino acids. The germline CDR1 and CDR2 sequences are SGHRS and YFSETQ. V was shortened by 0 bases and J by 2 bases, with 10 bases between the two germline ends. The CDR3 DNA reads as TGCGCCAGCAGCTTGGGTAGTAACCCCACAGATACGCAGTATTTT. Amino acid sequence: CASSLGSNPTDTQYF.